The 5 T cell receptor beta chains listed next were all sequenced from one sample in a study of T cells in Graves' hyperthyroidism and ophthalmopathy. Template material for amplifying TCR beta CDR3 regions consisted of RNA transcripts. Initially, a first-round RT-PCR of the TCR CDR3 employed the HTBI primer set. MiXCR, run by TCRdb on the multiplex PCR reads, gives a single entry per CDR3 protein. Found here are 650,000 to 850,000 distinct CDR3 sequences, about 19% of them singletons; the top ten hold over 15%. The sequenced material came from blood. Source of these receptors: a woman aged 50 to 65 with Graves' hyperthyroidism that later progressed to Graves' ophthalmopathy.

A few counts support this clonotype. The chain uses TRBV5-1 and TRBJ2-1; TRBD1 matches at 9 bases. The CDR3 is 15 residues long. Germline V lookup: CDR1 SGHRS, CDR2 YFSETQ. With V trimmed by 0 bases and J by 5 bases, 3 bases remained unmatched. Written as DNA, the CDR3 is TGCGCCAGCAGCTTGGACTGGACAGGGGACAATGAGCAGTTCTTC. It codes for CASSLDWTGDNEQFF.

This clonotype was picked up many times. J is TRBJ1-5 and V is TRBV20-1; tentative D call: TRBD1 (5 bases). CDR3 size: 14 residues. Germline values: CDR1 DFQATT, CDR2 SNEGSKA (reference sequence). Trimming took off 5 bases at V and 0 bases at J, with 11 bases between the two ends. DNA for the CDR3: TGCAGTGCTCAAGGGACCCATAGCAATCAGCCCCAGCATTTT. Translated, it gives CSAQGTHSNQPQHF.

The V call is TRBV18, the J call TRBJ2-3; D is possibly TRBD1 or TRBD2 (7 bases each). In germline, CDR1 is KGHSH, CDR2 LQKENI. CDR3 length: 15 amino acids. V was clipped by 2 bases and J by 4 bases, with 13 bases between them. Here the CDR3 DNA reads TGTGCCAGCTCACCAAGACAGGGAGGGGCAGATACGCAGTATTTT. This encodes CASSPRQGGADTQYF.

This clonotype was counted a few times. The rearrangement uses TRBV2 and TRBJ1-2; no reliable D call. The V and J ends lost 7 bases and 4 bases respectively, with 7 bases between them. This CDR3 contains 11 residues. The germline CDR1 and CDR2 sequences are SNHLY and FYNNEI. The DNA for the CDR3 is TGTGCCAGCACTCTCCTCTATGGCTACACCTTC. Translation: CASTLLYGYTF.

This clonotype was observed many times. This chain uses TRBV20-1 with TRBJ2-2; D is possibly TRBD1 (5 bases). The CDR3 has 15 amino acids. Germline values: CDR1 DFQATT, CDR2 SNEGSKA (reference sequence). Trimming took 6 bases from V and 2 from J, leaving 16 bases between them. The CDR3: CSARAGLGNTGELFF. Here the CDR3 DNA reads TGCAGTGCCCGTGCAGGGCTTGGAAACACCGGGGAGCTGTTTTTT.